This entry lists 20 T cell receptor beta chains sequenced from one sample in a study of T-cell memory formation after mild COVID-19 (dated by TCRdb to about 2021). Library preparation used 5' RACE. The run used an Illumina NovaSeq 6000. TCRdb reprocessing: public reads trimmed at Q25 with fastp, clones called with MiXCR, in-frame beta chains kept. Duplicate CDR3 protein sequences are folded into a single record with the most common DNA and genes. In all, the sample holds over 500,000 distinct CDR3 sequences, and around a sixth of those were seen once. The ten biggest clones cover roughly 8% of the sample. The sequenced sample was PBMCs or a T cell subset sorted from them (not recorded which). Receptors originate from an adult woman who had mild COVID-19 (a few samples of this study predate the infection). The sample titles of this study are shuffled in the database, so cell type and time point are left out; the donor was told from shared clones.

The chain carries TRBV7-9 and TRBJ2-7; TRBD1 is a possible D gene (5 bases). This CDR3 comprises 14 residues. V lost 5 bases to trimming and J lost 0 bases, with 11 bases between them. The germline gives CDR1 SEHNR, CDR2 FQNEAQ (reference sequence). DNA for the CDR3: TGTGCCAGCAGCCCTCTCCAGGGCTCCTACGAGCAGTACTTC. Its protein product is CASSPLQGSYEQYF. Full variable domain (rest looked up from reference TRBV7-9 and TRBJ2-7): DTGVSQNPRHKITKRGQNVTFRCDPISEHNRLYWYRQTLGQGPEFLTYFQNEAQLEKSRLLSDRFSAERPKGSFSTLEIQRTEQGDSAMYLCASSPLQGSYEQYFGPGTRLTVT.

This clonotype was recorded at least ten times. The rearrangement links TRBV7-2 to TRBJ2-4, with no clear D. Germline values: CDR1 SGHTA, CDR2 FQGNSA. Trimming removed 3 bases at V and 0 bases at J, with 6 bases between. The CDR3 has 14 residues. Here the CDR3 DNA reads TGTGCCAGCAGCTTCAATACAGCCAAAAACATTCAGTACTTC. It is translated as CASSFNTAKNIQYF.

This clonotype was observed a handful of times. The chain is built from TRBV6-2 or TRBV6-3 and TRBJ2-3; D gene ambiguous. The germline gives CDR1 MNHEY, CDR2 SVGEGT. CDR3 length: 13 amino acids. V dropped 10 bases and J dropped 7 bases, with 18 bases sitting between them. The CDR3 loop reads CAIGRLLTNTQYF. The CDR3, as DNA: TGTGCCATCGGACGACTCCTTACAAATACGCAGTATTTT.

The genes are TRBV12-3 or TRBV12-4 and TRBJ1-5, with TRBD1 matching 7 bases. This CDR3 comprises 14 residues. V gave up 5 bases and J gave up 7 bases; unmatched junction bases: 8. The CDR3 sequence is CASSPDRVGQPQHF. The CDR3 coding sequence is TGTGCCAGCAGTCCCGACAGGGTTGGGCAGCCCCAGCATTTT.

The rearrangement uses TRBV20-1 and TRBJ2-2; the D is unclear. CDR3 length: 15 residues. Trimming removed 0 bases at V and 2 bases at J, with 10 bases between. CDR1 and CDR2 (germline): DFQATT, SNEGSKA (reference sequence). CDR3 region: CSAREGRLNTGELFF. Here the CDR3 DNA reads TGCAGTGCTAGAGAGGGCAGGCTAAACACCGGGGAGCTGTTTTTT.

The genes are TRBV5-4 and TRBJ2-7; possibly TRBD1 for D (5 bases). V lost 3 bases to trimming and J lost 3 bases, with 13 bases between them. The CDR3 runs to 14 residues. CDR1 and CDR2 (germline): SGHNT, YYREEE (reference sequence). The CDR3 loop is CASSSKGRNYEQYF. As DNA, the CDR3 is TGTGCCAGCAGCTCAAAGGGGCGAAACTACGAGCAGTACTTC.

This clonotype was found many times. The chain joins TRBV4-3 to TRBJ1-1; possibly TRBD1 for D (5 bases). The CDR3 is made up of 16 amino acids. The germline V gene encodes CDR1 LGHNA and CDR2 YSLEER. Trimming stripped 1 base from V and 1 base from J, with 13 bases between. The CDR3 protein is CASSQGGRARNTEAFF. In nucleotides, the CDR3 is TGCGCCAGCAGCCAAGGGGGGAGAGCTAGGAACACTGAAGCTTTCTTT.

This clonotype came up a few times. The chain uses TRBV10-3 and TRBJ1-2, with no clear D. Germline V lookup: CDR1 ENHRY, CDR2 SYGVKD. V was cut by 0 bases and J by 1 base, with 12 bases left in between. This CDR3 contains 16 residues. CDR3 residues: CAISESSEKVNYGYTF. The CDR3 DNA reads as TGTGCCATCAGTGAGTCGTCGGAGAAGGTTAACTATGGCTACACCTTC.

This chain links TRBV7-9 with TRBJ2-3, with TRBD2 as a possible D gene (6 bases). Germline V gene sequence: CDR1 SEHNR, CDR2 FQNEAQ (reference sequence). The CDR3 sequence is 18 residues long. V lost 5 bases and J lost 1, with 22 bases in between. The CDR3 coding sequence is TGTGCCAGCAGCCTGTCCCCACTAGCTAAAGGTGGCACAGATACGCAGTATTTT. Protein: CASSLSPLAKGGTDTQYF.

The table lists this clonotype with a few counts. V gene TRBV2 combines with J gene TRBJ1-1; D unresolved. Trimming pared 1 base from V and 0 bases from J, leaving 6 bases between. The germline gives CDR1 SNHLY, CDR2 FYNNEI. CDR3 size: 14 residues. The CDR3 DNA reads TGTGCCAGCAGTGAAGGGGTAATGAACACTGAAGCTTTCTTT. Amino acids: CASSEGVMNTEAFF.

The V and J genes are TRBV5-1 and TRBJ2-1, with 11 positions matching TRBD2. The CDR3 totals 15 residues. Per the germline V gene, CDR1 is SGHRS and CDR2 is YFSETQ. Trimming removed 4 bases from V and 4 bases from J; junction bases left unmatched: 4. In DNA, the CDR3 is TGCGCCAGCAGCCTAGCGGGGGGCATGTACAATGAGCAGTTCTTC. Translated: CASSLAGGMYNEQFF.

This clonotype was seen ten or more times. This chain joins TRBV12-3 or TRBV12-4 and TRBJ2-7; the D is unclear. This CDR3 contains 12 residues. The V end was cut by 2 bases, the J end by 3 bases, with 5 bases between. CDR3 DNA: TGTGCCAGCAGTTTACTCGACTACGAGCAGTACTTC. Translation gives CASSLLDYEQYF.

This clonotype was seen more than once but under ten times. The J gene is TRBJ2-4, the V gene TRBV7-9; TRBD2 agrees at 8 bases. The CDR3 totals 16 residues. V was pared by 6 bases and J by 0 bases, with 7 bases of the junction left unmatched. CDR1 is SEHNR and CDR2 is FQNEAQ in the germline V gene (reference sequence). The CDR3 region is CASRPSGGLAKNIQYF. The DNA for the CDR3 is TGTGCCAGCAGACCAAGCGGGGGATTAGCCAAAAACATTCAGTACTTC.

This clonotype showed up just a few times. The V call is TRBV20-1, the J call TRBJ2-1; 8 positions match TRBD1. The CDR3 contains 18 residues. The germline gives CDR1 DFQATT, CDR2 SNEGSKA (reference sequence). Unmatched junction bases numbered 19, after V lost 3 bases and J lost 6 bases. As DNA, the CDR3 is TGCAGTGCTAGCCAAGTCACAGGGGGGATAGGGTTGCGCAATGAGCAGTTCTTC. Translated: CSASQVTGGIGLRNEQFF.

This clonotype occurred many times. The rearrangement joins TRBV5-1 to TRBJ2-7, with 9 bases lining up with TRBD1. The CDR3 totals 16 residues. CDR1 is SGHRS, CDR2 YFSETQ, per germline. Trimming at V came to 0 bases and at J to 2 bases, leaving 6 bases not matched to a gene. CDR3 amino acids: CASSLAEGTGTYEQYF. In DNA form, the CDR3 reads TGCGCCAGCAGCTTGGCCGAAGGGACAGGGACCTACGAGCAGTACTTC.

This clonotype was detected a few times. The chain couples TRBV4-2 to TRBJ2-7; the match to TRBD2 covers 7 bases. The V and J ends lost 0 bases and 3 bases, in that order; junction bases with no gene match: 8. CDR1 is LGHNA and CDR2 is YNFKEQ in the germline V gene. This CDR3 spans 16 amino acids. Here the CDR3 reads CASSQDRGSFVYEQYF. CDR3 DNA: TGTGCCAGCAGCCAAGATCGCGGGAGTTTCGTCTACGAGCAGTACTTC.

This clonotype was seen more than once but under ten times. The genes are TRBV2 and TRBJ2-3, with 14 bases identical to TRBD2. This CDR3 is 15 amino acids long. CDR1 and CDR2 from the germline V gene are SNHLY and FYNNEI. With V trimmed by 10 bases and J by 2 bases, 5 bases remained unmatched. CDR3 nucleotides: TGTGCCATCGGACTAGCGGGGGGTATCACAGATACGCAGTATTTT. Its protein is CAIGLAGGITDTQYF.

This clonotype turned up a few times. The rearrangement uses TRBV15 and TRBJ2-3; the D gene is possibly TRBD2 (7 bases). In germline, CDR1 is LNHNV, CDR2 YYDKDF (reference sequence). This CDR3 is 16 amino acids long. V was cut by 3 bases and J by 1 base, with 14 bases left in between. CDR3 loop: CATSRGSGGGTDTQYF. CDR3 coding DNA: TGTGCCACCAGCAGGGGTTCGGGGGGCGGCACAGATACGCAGTATTTT.

V is TRBV7-2 and J is TRBJ2-7; 16 bases align to TRBD2. V dropped 5 bases and J dropped 2; count of bases not matched to a gene: 3. The germline CDR1 and CDR2 sequences are SGHTA and FQGNSA. The CDR3 has 16 residues. The CDR3 DNA sequence: TGTGCCAGCAGCCCAGGGACTAGCGGGAGGGCCTACGAGCAGTACTTC. Translated, it gives CASSPGTSGRAYEQYF.

The genes are TRBV4-3 and TRBJ2-3; maybe TRBD2 (8 bases). Germline values: CDR1 LGHNA, CDR2 YSLEER. Trimming removed 4 bases at V and 4 bases at J, with 18 bases between. The CDR3 loop spans 16 amino acids. CDR3 DNA sequence: TGCGCCAGCAGCCCTCAGGGGGGGACTAGAGCAGATACGCAGTATTTT. This codes for CASSPQGGTRADTQYF.